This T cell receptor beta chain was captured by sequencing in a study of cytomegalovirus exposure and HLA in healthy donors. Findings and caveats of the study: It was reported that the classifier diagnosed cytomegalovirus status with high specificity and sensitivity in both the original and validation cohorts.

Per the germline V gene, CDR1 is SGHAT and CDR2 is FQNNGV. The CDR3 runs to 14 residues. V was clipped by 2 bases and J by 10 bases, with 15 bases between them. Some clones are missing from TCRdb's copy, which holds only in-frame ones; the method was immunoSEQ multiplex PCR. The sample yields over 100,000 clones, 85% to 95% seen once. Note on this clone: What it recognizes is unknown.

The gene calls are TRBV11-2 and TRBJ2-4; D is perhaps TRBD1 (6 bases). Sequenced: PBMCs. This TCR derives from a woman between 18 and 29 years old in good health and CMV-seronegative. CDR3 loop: CASSLTRQARIQYF. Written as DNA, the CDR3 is TGTGCCAGCAGCTTAACCCGACAGGCACGGATTCAGTACTTC.